These 20 T cell receptor beta chains share one sample of origin, sequenced in a study of spatial heterogeneity in lung cancer. MiXCR, applied by TCRdb to the 5' RACE reads, yields one record per CDR3 protein. The data contain approximately 6,300 distinct CDR3 sequences, 10% to 15% of them singletons. Specified time point: sample taken at primary tumor resection. The sample was normal lung tissue next to the tumor, taken at surgery. Receptors originate from a female donor with early-stage non-small cell lung cancer.

This clonotype ranks as medium-sized. The V and J genes are TRBV30 and TRBJ1-1, with 7 bases aligning to TRBD1. V lost 2 bases, J lost 5 bases, and 14 bases stayed unmatched. Per germline, CDR1 GTSNPN and CDR2 SVGIG (reference sequence). CDR3 size: 16 residues. The CDR3 sequence: CAWSTGGSQGGTEAFF. CDR3 bases: TGTGCCTGGAGTACGGGAGGATCTCAGGGGGGTACTGAAGCTTTCTTT.

The chain combines TRBV10-3 with TRBJ2-3, with 9 bases matching TRBD1. The CDR3 spans 14 residues. From germline, CDR1 is ENHRY and CDR2 SYGVKD. CDR3 bases: TGTGTCACCAGCGGGGACAGGGGCACAGATACGCAGTATTTT. Translating gives CVTSGDRGTDTQYF.

The gene calls are TRBV7-9 and TRBJ1-2; 7 bases match TRBD1. The CDR3 runs 13 residues. Germline V gene data show CDR1 as SEHNR and CDR2 as FQNEAQ (reference sequence). The V segment lost 7 bases and the J segment 7 bases; nucleotides outside the gene matches: 9. The CDR3 DNA reads as TGTGCCAGCACCAGGGGGGACGATCGTGGCTACACCTTC. Translating it yields CASTRGDDRGYTF.

The sample holds many counts of this clonotype. V and J are TRBV28 and TRBJ2-3; 13 bases line up with TRBD2. The CDR3 contains 18 residues. The trim removed 5 bases at V and 6 bases at J, leaving 14 bases unmatched. The germline V gene encodes CDR1 MDHEN and CDR2 SYDVKM. DNA of the CDR3: TGTGCCAGCAGTCGGGGTTTACTAGCGGGAGGGGTGACGGATACGCAGTATTTT. This encodes CASSRGLLAGGVTDTQYF.

J is TRBJ2-3 and V is TRBV30, with D unresolved. Trimming stripped 3 bases from V and 9 bases from J, with 19 bases between. Germline-derived CDR1 and CDR2 are GTSNPN and SVGIG (reference sequence). The CDR3 covers 14 residues. Here the CDR3 reads CAWSKGISGRTQYF. Here the CDR3 DNA reads TGTGCCTGGAGCAAAGGAATATCGGGCAGAACGCAGTATTTT.

Many counts were recorded for this clonotype. CDR3 DNA: TGTGCCAGCAGTCGAAAAGGACTAGCGGGAGAGCTCTCCCCCTACGAGCAGTACTTC. Its protein is CASSRKGLAGELSPYEQYF. The rearrangement uses TRBV6-1 and TRBJ2-7, with 13 bases aligning to TRBD2. V was pared by 5 bases and J by 2 bases, with 15 bases of the junction left unmatched. Germline V CDR1 and CDR2: MNHNS, SASEGT. This CDR3 spans 19 amino acids.

The rearrangement links TRBV24-1 to TRBJ1-5, with a weak D call TRBD1 (5 bases). The CDR3 runs to 17 residues. The V and J ends lost 4 bases and 3 bases respectively, with 18 bases between them. Germline V lookup: CDR1 KGHDR, CDR2 SFDVKD. In nucleotides, the CDR3 is TGTGCCACCAGTGACTCAGGGCCCGGAGGTTCCAATCAGCCCCAGCATTTT. It encodes CATSDSGPGGSNQPQHF.

This clonotype has ten or more counts. V usage is TRBV4-3 and J usage is TRBJ1-6; no firm D call. V lost 3 bases to trimming and J lost 9 bases, with 18 bases between them. This CDR3 has 16 amino acids. Germline V gene lookup returns CDR1 LGHNA and CDR2 YSLEER. CDR3 amino acids: CASSQSLRGSGSPLHF. In DNA, the CDR3 is TGCGCCAGCAGCCAGAGCTTAAGAGGTTCGGGTTCACCCCTCCACTTT.

This clonotype was seen many times. This rearrangement joins TRBV5-1 to TRBJ1-6; D gene unclear. Looked up from germline, CDR1 is SGHRS and CDR2 is YFSETQ. V was clipped by 4 bases and J by 5 bases, with 13 bases between them. This CDR3 contains 15 residues. This chain's CDR3 is CASSPAGGDNSPLHF. The DNA of the CDR3 is TGCGCCAGCAGCCCCGCGGGAGGAGATAATTCACCCCTCCACTTT.

This clonotype appeared a few times. The chain employs TRBV6-2 or TRBV6-3 and TRBJ1-2; D gene uncertain. Germline lookup yields CDR1 MNHEY and CDR2 SVGEGT. This CDR3 has 13 amino acids. V was cut by 5 bases and J by 7 bases, with 14 bases left in between. The CDR3 coding sequence is TGTGCCAGCAGTACCCCGGGTTCGGGTGGCTACACCTTC. This translates into CASSTPGSGGYTF.

Sample share makes this clonotype medium-sized. The V gene is TRBV7-8, the J gene TRBJ2-5; D uncertain. The CDR3 runs 14 residues. Trimming removed 3 bases from V and 4 bases from J, with 12 bases in between. Germline lookup yields CDR1 SGHVS and CDR2 FQNEAQ. CDR3 in DNA: TGTGCCAGCAGCTTCGGGTCCCAGAGAGAGACCCAGTACTTC. The encoded protein is CASSFGSQRETQYF.

This clonotype was observed at least ten times. The chain has TRBV20-1 and TRBJ2-1; D unresolved. Germline assignment: CDR1 DFQATT and CDR2 SNEGSKA (reference sequence). This CDR3 comprises 12 residues. The germline V and J ends were trimmed by 5 bases and 8 bases, with 13 bases remaining between them. CDR3 in amino acids: CSAGLSLDEQFF. CDR3 DNA sequence: TGCAGTGCTGGATTGAGCTTGGATGAGCAGTTCTTC.

In its sample, this clonotype was seen many times. The chain has TRBV2 and TRBJ1-5, with 9 bases aligning to TRBD1. Germline V CDR1 and CDR2: SNHLY, FYNNEI. V gave up 6 bases and J gave up 4 bases; unmatched junction bases: 4. This CDR3 spans 14 amino acids. The CDR3 region has the DNA TGTGCCAGCAGAGTTGGACAGGGGAATCAGCCCCAGCATTTT. Its protein is CASRVGQGNQPQHF.

This chain uses TRBV5-1 with TRBJ2-2, with D perhaps TRBD1 or TRBD2 (5 bases each). Trimming took 4 bases from V and 12 from J, leaving 16 bases between them. This CDR3 is 13 amino acids long. Germline CDR1 reads SGHRS; CDR2 reads YFSETQ. CDR3 protein: CASSHGAGLQLFF. CDR3 nucleotide sequence: TGCGCCAGCAGCCACGGGGCCGGGTTGCAGCTGTTTTTT.

This clonotype was picked up many times. This chain connects TRBV7-8 to TRBJ2-7; D might be TRBD2 (6 bases). This CDR3 is 15 amino acids long. CDR1 and CDR2 (germline): SGHVS, FQNEAQ. Trimming took off 5 bases at V and 2 bases at J, with 16 bases between the two ends. CDR3 sequence: CASSVSLATAYEQYF. The CDR3, as DNA: TGTGCCAGCAGCGTGTCCCTAGCGACCGCCTACGAGCAGTACTTC.

V and J are TRBV4-3 and TRBJ1-4; D might be TRBD1 (5 bases). The CDR3 extends over 14 amino acids. V lost 4 bases and J 7 bases, leaving 13 bases between the germline ends. The germline V gene encodes CDR1 LGHNA and CDR2 YSLEER. The CDR3: CASSRAGLGEKLFF. As DNA, the CDR3 is TGCGCCAGCAGCCGAGCAGGGCTGGGTGAAAAACTGTTTTTT.

Ten or more counts support this clonotype. The chain combines TRBV20-1 with TRBJ1-1; no clear D. CDR1 DFQATT and CDR2 SNEGSKA come from the germline V gene (reference sequence). V was pared by 1 base and J by 7 bases, with 13 bases between. The CDR3 spans 13 residues. Here the CDR3 reads CSARVNLAGEAFF. For the CDR3, the DNA is TGCAGTGCTAGAGTGAATTTGGCTGGTGAAGCTTTCTTT.

This clonotype is medium-sized within its sample. This chain links TRBV6-5 with TRBJ2-7; the D call may be TRBD1 or TRBD2 (5 bases each). Germline assignment: CDR1 MNHEY and CDR2 SVGAGI. V dropped 2 bases and J dropped 1 base, with 12 bases sitting between them. The CDR3 has 15 amino acids. This CDR3 is CASSYGAEVSYEQYF. The CDR3 bases are TGTGCCAGCAGTTACGGGGCGGAGGTTTCCTACGAGCAGTACTTC.

This clonotype was recorded at least ten times. This sequence joins TRBV12-3 or TRBV12-4 and TRBJ2-2, with a weak D call TRBD1 (5 bases). V was clipped by 6 bases and J by 1 base, with 9 bases between them. The CDR3 contains 14 residues. The CDR3 DNA sequence: TGTGCCAGCAGAACCCAGGGGAACACCGGGGAGCTGTTTTTT. Amino acid sequence: CASRTQGNTGELFF.

This clonotype is medium-sized. The V and J genes are TRBV4-3 and TRBJ2-2; possibly TRBD1 for D (5 bases). Germline values: CDR1 LGHNA, CDR2 YSLEER. Trimming removed 2 bases from V and 1 base from J, with 14 bases in between. The CDR3 length is 17 residues. CDR3 nucleotides: TGCGCCAGCAGCCAATGGACACACAGAAAGAACACCGGGGAGCTGTTTTTT. Its protein product is CASSQWTHRKNTGELFF.